Detailed here is one T cell receptor (beta chain). Its antigen remains unknown. A read error may explain this, as a much larger clone is one base away. The entry originates in a study of metastatic and nonmetastatic thyroid tumors. Study information: Repertoires from malignant and benign thyroid patients were compared across blood and tumor or nodule tissue. Points from the study as a whole: Malignant thyroid tumors reportedly exceeded benign nodules significantly in TCR beta diversity, with the difference appearing in blood and tumor.

Looked up from germline, CDR1 is LGHNA and CDR2 is YNFKEQ. There are 18 residues in the CDR3. Every patient underwent thyroid surgery untreated. Per the original data handling: The study's classifier, a distant-metastasis tool for papillary thyroid cancer, was built using CDR3 differences across clinicopathological groups. TCRdb re-analyzed the PCR reads using MiXCR. These V and J calls originate from TCRdb's pipeline instead of the authors' own analysis. The table has 43,000 or so clones, roughly 15% seen once. The sequence was obtained from a female donor with papillary thyroid cancer or a benign thyroid nodule (not recorded which). Some clones in this sample may be carry-over from other donors' samples. Sequencing was performed on blood. The chain joins TRBV4-2 to TRBJ2-7; 7 bases map to TRBD2. The CDR3 loop reads CAISQHGSGLGASYEQYF. The CDR3 bases are TGTGCCATCAGCCAACATGGTAGCGGACTAGGGGCCTCCTACGAGCAGTACTTC.